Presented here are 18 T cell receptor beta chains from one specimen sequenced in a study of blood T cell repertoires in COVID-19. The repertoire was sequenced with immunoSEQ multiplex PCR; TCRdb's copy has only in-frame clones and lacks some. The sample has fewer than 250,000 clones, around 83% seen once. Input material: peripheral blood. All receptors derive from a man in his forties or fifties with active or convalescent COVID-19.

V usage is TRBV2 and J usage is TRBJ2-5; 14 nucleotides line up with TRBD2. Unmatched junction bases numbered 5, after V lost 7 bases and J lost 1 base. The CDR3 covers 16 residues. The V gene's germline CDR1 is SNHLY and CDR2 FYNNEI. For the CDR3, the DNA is TGTGCCAGCACTGGACTAGCGGGAGGTCTCCAAGAGACCCAGTACTTC. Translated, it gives CASTGLAGGLQETQYF.

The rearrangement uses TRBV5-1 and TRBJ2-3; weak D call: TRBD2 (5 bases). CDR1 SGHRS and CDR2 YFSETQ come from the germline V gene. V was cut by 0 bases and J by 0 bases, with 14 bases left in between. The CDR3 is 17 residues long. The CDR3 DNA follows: TGCGCCAGCAGCTTGGCCCCAGGACTCGCTAGCACAGATACGCAGTATTTT. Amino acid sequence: CASSLAPGLASTDTQYF.

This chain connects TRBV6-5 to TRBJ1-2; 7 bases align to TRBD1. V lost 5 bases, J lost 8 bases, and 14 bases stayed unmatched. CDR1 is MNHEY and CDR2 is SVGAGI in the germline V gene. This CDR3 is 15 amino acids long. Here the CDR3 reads CASSQNRDRGLGYTF. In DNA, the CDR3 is TGTGCCAGCAGTCAAAACCGGGACAGAGGGCTAGGCTACACCTTC.

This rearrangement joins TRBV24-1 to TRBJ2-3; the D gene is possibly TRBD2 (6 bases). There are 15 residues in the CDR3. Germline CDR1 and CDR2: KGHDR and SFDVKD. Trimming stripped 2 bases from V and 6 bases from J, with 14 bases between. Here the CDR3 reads CATSDWRRGRDTQYF. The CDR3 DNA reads TGTGCCACCAGTGATTGGCGGCGGGGAAGGGATACGCAGTATTTT.

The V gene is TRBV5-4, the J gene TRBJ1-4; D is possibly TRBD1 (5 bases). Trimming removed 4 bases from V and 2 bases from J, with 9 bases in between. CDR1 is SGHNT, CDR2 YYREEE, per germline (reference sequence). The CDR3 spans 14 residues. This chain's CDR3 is CASSRQTTNEKLFF. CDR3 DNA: TGTGCCAGCAGCAGACAGACGACTAATGAAAAACTGTTTTTT. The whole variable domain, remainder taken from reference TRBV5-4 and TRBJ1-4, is ETGVTQSPTHLIKTRGQQVTLRCSSQSGHNTVSWYQQALGQGPQFIFQYYREEENGRGNFPPRFSGLQFPNYSSELNVNALELDDSALYLCASSRQTTNEKLFFGSGTQLSVL.

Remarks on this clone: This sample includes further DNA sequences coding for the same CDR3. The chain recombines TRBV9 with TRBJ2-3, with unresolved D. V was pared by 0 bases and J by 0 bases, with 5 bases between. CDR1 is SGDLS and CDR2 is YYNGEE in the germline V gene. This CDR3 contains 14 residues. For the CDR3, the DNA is TGTGCCAGCAGCGTAGGGCTCAGCACAGATACGCAGTATTTT. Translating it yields CASSVGLSTDTQYF.

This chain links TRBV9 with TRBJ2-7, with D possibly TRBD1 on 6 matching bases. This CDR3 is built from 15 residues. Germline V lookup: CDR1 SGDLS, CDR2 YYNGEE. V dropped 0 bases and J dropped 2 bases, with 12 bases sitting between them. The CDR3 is CASSVGGGTTYEQYF. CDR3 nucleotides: TGTGCCAGCAGCGTAGGAGGGGGAACTACCTACGAGCAGTACTTC.

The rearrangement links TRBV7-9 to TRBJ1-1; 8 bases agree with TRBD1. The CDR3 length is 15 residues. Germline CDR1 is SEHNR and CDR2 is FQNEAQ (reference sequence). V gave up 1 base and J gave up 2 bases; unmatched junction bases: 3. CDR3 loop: CASSLGTGKNTEAFF. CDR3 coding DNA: TGTGCCAGCAGCTTAGGGACAGGGAAAAACACTGAAGCTTTCTTT.

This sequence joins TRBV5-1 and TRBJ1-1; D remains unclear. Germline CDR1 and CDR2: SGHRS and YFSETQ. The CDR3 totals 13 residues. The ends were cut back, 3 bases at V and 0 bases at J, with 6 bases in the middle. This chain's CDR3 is CASSSVLNTEAFF. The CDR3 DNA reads TGCGCCAGCAGCTCGGTTCTGAACACTGAAGCTTTCTTT.

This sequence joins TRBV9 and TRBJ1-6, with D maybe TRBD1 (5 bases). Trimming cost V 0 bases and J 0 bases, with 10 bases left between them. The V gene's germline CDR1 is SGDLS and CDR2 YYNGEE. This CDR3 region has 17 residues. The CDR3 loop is CASSVGGASSYNSPLHF. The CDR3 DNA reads TGTGCCAGCAGCGTAGGTGGGGCGAGCTCCTATAATTCACCCCTCCACTTT.

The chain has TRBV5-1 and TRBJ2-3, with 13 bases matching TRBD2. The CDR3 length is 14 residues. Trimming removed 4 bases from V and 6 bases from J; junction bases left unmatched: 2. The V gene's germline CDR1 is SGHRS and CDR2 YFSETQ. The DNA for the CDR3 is TGCGCCAGCAGCGGGACTAGCGGGACCGATACGCAGTATTTT. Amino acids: CASSGTSGTDTQYF.

CDR3 coding DNA: TGTGCCAGCAAAAGCGGGGGCACTGAAGCTTTCTTT. It encodes CASKSGGTEAFF. The rearrangement joins TRBV25-1 to TRBJ1-1; a weak D match, TRBD1 (5 bases). The CDR3 sequence is 12 residues long. The germline V gene has CDR1 MGHDK and CDR2 SYGVNS. Trimming took off 7 bases at V and 4 bases at J, with 10 bases between the two ends. Full variable domain (remainder filled in from reference TRBV25-1 and TRBJ1-1): EADIYQTPRYLVIGTGKKITLECSQTMGHDKMYWYQQDPGMELHLIHYSYGVNSTEKGDLSSESTVSRIRTEHFPLTLESARPSHTSQYLCASKSGGTEAFFGQGTRLTVV.

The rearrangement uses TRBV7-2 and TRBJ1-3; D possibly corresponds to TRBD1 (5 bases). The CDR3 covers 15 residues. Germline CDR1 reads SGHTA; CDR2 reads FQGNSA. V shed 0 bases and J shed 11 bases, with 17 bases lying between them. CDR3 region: CASSLASQVLGAIYF. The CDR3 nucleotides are TGTGCCAGCAGCTTAGCGTCCCAGGTCCTAGGGGCCATATATTTT.

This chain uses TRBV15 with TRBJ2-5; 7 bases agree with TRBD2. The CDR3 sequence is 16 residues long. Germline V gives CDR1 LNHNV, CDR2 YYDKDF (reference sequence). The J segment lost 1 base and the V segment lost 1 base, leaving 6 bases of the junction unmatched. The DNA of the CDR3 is TGTGCCACCAGCAGAGCAACTAGCGTCCTCCAAGAGACCCAGTACTTC. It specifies CATSRATSVLQETQYF.

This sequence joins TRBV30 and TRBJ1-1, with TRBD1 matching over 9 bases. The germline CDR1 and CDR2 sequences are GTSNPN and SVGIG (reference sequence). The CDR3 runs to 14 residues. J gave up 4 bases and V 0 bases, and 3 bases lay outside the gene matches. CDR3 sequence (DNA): TGTGCCTGGAGTGTACAGGGGGCTTTCACTGAAGCTTTCTTT. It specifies CAWSVQGAFTEAFF.

The CDR3 loop reads CASSPSLGLAEETQYF. CDR3 coding DNA: TGTGCCAGCAGCCCAAGCCTGGGACTAGCAGAAGAGACCCAGTACTTC. V is TRBV4-2 and J is TRBJ2-5; 9 nucleotides agree with TRBD2. CDR1 and CDR2 from the germline V gene are LGHNA and YNFKEQ. The CDR3 runs 16 residues. The trim removed 4 bases at V and 3 bases at J, leaving 9 bases unmatched.

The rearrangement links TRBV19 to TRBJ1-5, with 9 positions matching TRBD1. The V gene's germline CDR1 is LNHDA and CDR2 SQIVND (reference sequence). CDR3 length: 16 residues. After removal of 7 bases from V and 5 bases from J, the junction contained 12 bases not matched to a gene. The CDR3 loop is CASNWGQGVWDQPQHF. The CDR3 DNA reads TGTGCCAGTAATTGGGGACAGGGAGTGTGGGATCAGCCCCAGCATTTT.

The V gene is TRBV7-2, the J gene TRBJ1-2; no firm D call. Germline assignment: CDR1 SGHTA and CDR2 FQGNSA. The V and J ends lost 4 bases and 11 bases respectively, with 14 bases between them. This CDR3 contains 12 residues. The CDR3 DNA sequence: TGTGCCAGCAGCTACAGCCCCTCCGGTTACACCTTC. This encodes CASSYSPSGYTF.